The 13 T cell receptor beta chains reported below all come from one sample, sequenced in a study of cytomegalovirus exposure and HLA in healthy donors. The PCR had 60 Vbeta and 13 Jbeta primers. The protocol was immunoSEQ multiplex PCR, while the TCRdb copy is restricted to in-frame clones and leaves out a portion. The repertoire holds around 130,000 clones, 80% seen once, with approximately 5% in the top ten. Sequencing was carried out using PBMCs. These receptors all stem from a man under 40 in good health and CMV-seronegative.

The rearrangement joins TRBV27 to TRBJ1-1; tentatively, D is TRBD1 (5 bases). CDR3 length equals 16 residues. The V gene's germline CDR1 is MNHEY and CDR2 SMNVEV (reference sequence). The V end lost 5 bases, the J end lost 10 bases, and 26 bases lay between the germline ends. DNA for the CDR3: TGTGCCAGCAGTGGGGGACTAGCGGGCGAACTAACTAGAGCTTTCTTT. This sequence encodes CASSGGLAGELTRAFF.

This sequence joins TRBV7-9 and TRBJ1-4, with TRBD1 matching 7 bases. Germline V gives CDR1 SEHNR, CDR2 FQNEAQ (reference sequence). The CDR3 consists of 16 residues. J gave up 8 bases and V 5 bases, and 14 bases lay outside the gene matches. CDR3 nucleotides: TGTGCCAGCAGCCCTCTTTCAGGGGGGCTCGGGGAAAAACTGTTTTTT. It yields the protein CASSPLSGGLGEKLFF.

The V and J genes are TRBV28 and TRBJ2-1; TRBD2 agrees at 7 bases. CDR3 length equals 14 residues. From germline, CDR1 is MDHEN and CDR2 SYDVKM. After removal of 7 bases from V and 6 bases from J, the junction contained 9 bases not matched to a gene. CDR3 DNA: TGTGCCAGCATTGGTGAAGCGGGGATCAATGAGCAGTTCTTC. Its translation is CASIGEAGINEQFF.

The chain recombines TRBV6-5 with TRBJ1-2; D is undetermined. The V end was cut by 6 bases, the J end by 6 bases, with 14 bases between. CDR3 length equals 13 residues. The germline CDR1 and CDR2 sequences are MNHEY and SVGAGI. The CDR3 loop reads CASSPVGRDGYTF. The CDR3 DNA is TGTGCCAGCAGCCCCGTTGGGCGGGATGGCTACACCTTC.

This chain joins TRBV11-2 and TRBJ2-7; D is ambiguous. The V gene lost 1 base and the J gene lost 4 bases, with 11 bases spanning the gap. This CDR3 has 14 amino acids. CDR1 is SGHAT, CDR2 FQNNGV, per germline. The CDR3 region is CASSLALTNYEQYF. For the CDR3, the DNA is TGTGCCAGCAGCTTAGCTCTTACAAATTACGAGCAGTACTTC.

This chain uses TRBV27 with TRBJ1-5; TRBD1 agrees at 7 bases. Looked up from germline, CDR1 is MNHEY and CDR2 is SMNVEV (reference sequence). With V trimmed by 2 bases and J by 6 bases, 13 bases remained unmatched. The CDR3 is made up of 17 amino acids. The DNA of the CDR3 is TGTGCCAGCAGTTTAGGCCCGGGGGCAGGGGGAGGTCAGCCCCAGCATTTT. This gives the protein CASSLGPGAGGGQPQHF.

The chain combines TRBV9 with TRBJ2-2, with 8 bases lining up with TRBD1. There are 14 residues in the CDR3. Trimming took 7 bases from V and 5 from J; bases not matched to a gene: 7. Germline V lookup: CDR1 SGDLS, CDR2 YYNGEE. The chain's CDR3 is CASQTGAETGELFF. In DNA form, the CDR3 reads TGTGCCAGCCAGACAGGGGCGGAAACCGGGGAGCTGTTTTTT.

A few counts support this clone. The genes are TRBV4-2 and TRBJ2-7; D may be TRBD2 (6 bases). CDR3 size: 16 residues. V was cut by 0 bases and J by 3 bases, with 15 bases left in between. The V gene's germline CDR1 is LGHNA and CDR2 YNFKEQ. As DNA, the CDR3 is TGTGCCAGCAGCCAAGAAGGGACGGGAGAGCTCTACGAGCAGTACTTC. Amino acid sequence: CASSQEGTGELYEQYF.

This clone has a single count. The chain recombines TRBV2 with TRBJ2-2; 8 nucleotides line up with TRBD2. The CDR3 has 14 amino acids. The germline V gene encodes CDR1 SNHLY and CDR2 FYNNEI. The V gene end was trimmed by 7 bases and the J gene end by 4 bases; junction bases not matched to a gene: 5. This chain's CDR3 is CASNGGDGTGELFF. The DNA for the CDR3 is TGTGCCAGCAACGGGGGGGACGGCACCGGGGAGCTGTTTTTT.

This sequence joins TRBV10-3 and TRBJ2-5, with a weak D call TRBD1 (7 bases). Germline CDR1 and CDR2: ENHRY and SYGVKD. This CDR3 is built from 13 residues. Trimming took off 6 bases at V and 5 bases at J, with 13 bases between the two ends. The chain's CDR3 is CAIRAEGAETQYF. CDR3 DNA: TGTGCCATCAGGGCGGAGGGGGCGGAGACCCAGTACTTC.

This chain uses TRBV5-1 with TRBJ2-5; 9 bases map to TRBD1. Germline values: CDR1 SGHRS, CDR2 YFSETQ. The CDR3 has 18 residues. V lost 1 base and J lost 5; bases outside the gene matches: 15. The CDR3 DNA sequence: TGCGCCAGCAGCTTGCGGGGGACAGGGTTATCGTTAACGGAGACCCAGTACTTC. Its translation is CASSLRGTGLSLTETQYF.

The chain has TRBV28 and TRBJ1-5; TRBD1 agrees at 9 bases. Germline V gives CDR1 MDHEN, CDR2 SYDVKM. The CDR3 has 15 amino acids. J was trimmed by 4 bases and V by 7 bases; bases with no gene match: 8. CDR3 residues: CASTRDRGGNQPQHF. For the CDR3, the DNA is TGTGCCAGCACTCGAGACAGGGGGGGTAATCAGCCCCAGCATTTT.

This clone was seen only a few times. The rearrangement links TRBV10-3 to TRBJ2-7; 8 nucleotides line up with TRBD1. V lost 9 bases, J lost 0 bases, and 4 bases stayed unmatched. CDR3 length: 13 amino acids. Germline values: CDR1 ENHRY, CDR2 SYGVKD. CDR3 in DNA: TGTGCCATAGGACAGGGTACCTCCTACGAGCAGTACTTC. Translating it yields CAIGQGTSYEQYF.